These 15 T cell receptor beta chains were sequenced from one sample in a study of T cells in localized non-small cell lung cancer. The method was immunoSEQ multiplex PCR; TCRdb's version includes in-frame clones alone and lacks a portion of them. In the table there are 20,000 to 30,000 clones, about 90% of which are singletons. Sequencing used peripheral blood, obtained before any cancer treatment. These receptors originate from a woman aged 40-70 years with stage I lung adenocarcinoma.

The genes are TRBV5-6 and TRBJ2-3; 9 bases fit TRBD1. After removal of 2 bases from V and 2 bases from J, the junction contained 15 bases not matched to a gene. Germline CDR1 is SGHDT and CDR2 is YYEEEE. The CDR3 has 19 residues. CDR3 region: CASSFRGTGGIIATDTQYF. CDR3 sequence (DNA): TGTGCCAGCAGCTTTAGAGGTACAGGGGGCATTATAGCCACAGATACGCAGTATTTT.

The gene calls are TRBV11-3 and TRBJ2-1; D is uncertain. Trimming left V 5 bases short and J 5 bases short, with 13 bases between. The CDR3 consists of 14 residues. Germline loops: CDR1 SGHNT, CDR2 YENEEA. In nucleotides, the CDR3 is TGTGCCAGCAGCCCCGGTGACGCGCACAATGAGCAGTTCTTC. This codes for CASSPGDAHNEQFF. The full variable domain, rest sourced from reference TRBV11-3 and TRBJ2-1, is EAGVVQSPRYKIIEKKQPVAFWCNPISGHNTLYWYLQNLGQGPELLIRYENEEAVDDSQLPKDRFSAERLKGVDSTLKIQPAELGDSAVYLCASSPGDAHNEQFFGPGTRLTVL.

The rearrangement uses TRBV6-5 and TRBJ1-5, with D hard to call. Germline V lookup: CDR1 MNHEY, CDR2 SVGAGI. V gave up 6 bases and J gave up 0 bases, with 12 bases separating them. The CDR3 extends over 15 amino acids. CDR3 region: CASSRSRYSNQPQHF. CDR3 bases: TGTGCCAGCAGCAGGAGCAGGTATAGCAATCAGCCCCAGCATTTT.

This chain joins TRBV7-8 and TRBJ2-7; 7 bases fit TRBD1. Germline V CDR1 and CDR2: SGHVS, FQNEAQ. The CDR3 is made up of 17 amino acids. V lost 2 bases to trimming and J lost 1 base; unmatched junction nucleotides: 11. The CDR3, as DNA: TGTGCCAGCAGCTTATTCCGATACCGGGACAGTTCCTACGAGCAGTACTTC. Translating it yields CASSLFRYRDSSYEQYF.

The V call is TRBV18, the J call TRBJ1-3; no clear D gene. Trimming shortened V by 6 bases and J by 1 base, and 7 bases separated the two germline ends. CDR1 is KGHSH, CDR2 LQKENI, per germline. The CDR3 loop spans 13 amino acids. The CDR3 DNA follows: TGTGCCAGCTCTGAGGGTTCTGGAAACACCATATATTTT. It encodes CASSEGSGNTIYF.

The rearrangement uses TRBV9 and TRBJ2-7; perhaps TRBD1 as D (6 bases). Germline CDR1 reads SGDLS; CDR2 reads YYNGEE. Trimming left V 0 bases short and J 3 bases short, with 13 bases between. The length of the CDR3 is 15 residues. CDR3 in amino acids: CASSVGQGPSYEQYF. The DNA of the CDR3 is TGTGCCAGCAGCGTAGGGCAGGGGCCCAGCTACGAGCAGTACTTC.

The chain joins TRBV2 to TRBJ2-7; D uncertain. Trimming removed 8 bases from V and 9 bases from J, with 14 bases in between. The CDR3 spans 11 residues. Germline CDR1 is SNHLY and CDR2 is FYNNEI. The CDR3 DNA follows: TGTGCCAGCGACTTGGGCCTTGCGCAGTACTTC. Protein: CASDLGLAQYF.

This clone was detected only a few times. The chain couples TRBV6-5 to TRBJ1-6; 7 bases match TRBD1. Trimming cost V 10 bases and J 5 bases; bases outside gene matches: 5. Looked up from germline, CDR1 is MNHEY and CDR2 is SVGAGI. The CDR3 consists of 13 residues. This CDR3 is CATQQGNNSPLHF. The CDR3 coding sequence is TGTGCCACCCAACAGGGGAATAATTCACCCCTCCACTTT.

The V and J genes are TRBV10-2 and TRBJ1-2; D is unclear. V was pared by 5 bases and J by 4 bases, with 14 bases between. This CDR3 has 14 amino acids. Germline-derived CDR1 and CDR2 are WSHSY and SAAADI. The CDR3 is CASSPGRTIYGYTF. The CDR3, as DNA: TGCGCCAGCAGTCCAGGACGGACTATCTATGGCTACACCTTC.

This clone has just a few counts. V gene TRBV5-6 combines with J gene TRBJ2-5, with TRBD2 identical over 7 bases. The length of the CDR3 is 17 residues. V lost 3 bases, J lost 12 bases, and 23 bases stayed unmatched. Per the germline V gene, CDR1 is SGHDT and CDR2 is YYEEEE. CDR3 nucleotides: TGTGCCAGCAGCTGGAGTGAGGCGACGGCGGAGCGGGGCCGAGAGTACTTC. This gives the protein CASSWSEATAERGREYF.

The chain uses TRBV21-1 and TRBJ2-5; the table's D call, TRBD1, was not checked against the DNA. TRBV21-1 is a pseudogene locus. The CDR3 extends over 13 amino acids. CDR3 DNA: TGTGCCAGCAGCAATGGACAAGCGGAGACCCAGTACTTC. Its protein product is CASSNGQAETQYF.

The V gene is TRBV7-2, the J gene TRBJ1-6, with D unresolved. The CDR3 contains 11 residues. The ends were cut back, 1 base at V and 16 bases at J, with 8 bases in the middle. Germline V CDR1 and CDR2: SGHTA, FQGNSA. The CDR3 DNA reads TGTGCCAGCAGCTTAGGCTTTGGGCTCCACTTT. This codes for CASSLGFGLHF. Looking up the rest from reference TRBV7-2 and TRBJ1-6 gives the full variable domain: GAGVSQSPSNKVTEKGKDVELRCDPISGHTALYWYRQSLGQGLEFLIYFQGNSAPDKSGLPSDRFSAERTGGSVSTLTIQRTQQEDSAVYLCASSLGFGLHFGNGTRLTVT.

The chain has TRBV7-9 and TRBJ2-5; the D is unclear. Trimming shortened V by 1 base and J by 5 bases, and 8 bases separated the two germline ends. Germline V gene sequence: CDR1 SEHNR, CDR2 FQNEAQ (reference sequence). The CDR3 spans 13 residues. This CDR3 is CASSLGALETQYF. The CDR3 nucleotides are TGTGCCAGCAGCTTAGGCGCGCTGGAGACCCAGTACTTC.

The chain has TRBV4-3 and TRBJ1-6; possible D gene TRBD1, 6 bases. The CDR3 has 15 amino acids. With 1 base removed from V and 9 bases from J, the gap between germline ends came to 13 bases. The germline V gene encodes CDR1 LGHNA and CDR2 YSLEER. The CDR3 is CASSQGQGSVSPLHF. CDR3 bases: TGCGCCAGCAGCCAAGGGCAGGGGTCTGTTTCACCCCTCCACTTT.

This chain connects TRBV6-1 to TRBJ1-1; a possible D gene is TRBD1 (6 bases). Trimming stripped 7 bases from V and 0 bases from J, with 15 bases between. CDR1 and CDR2 (germline): MNHNS, SASEGT. CDR3 size: 15 residues. The CDR3 sequence is CASNDVGALNTEAFF. The DNA of the CDR3 is TGTGCCAGCAACGACGTGGGGGCGTTGAACACTGAAGCTTTCTTT.